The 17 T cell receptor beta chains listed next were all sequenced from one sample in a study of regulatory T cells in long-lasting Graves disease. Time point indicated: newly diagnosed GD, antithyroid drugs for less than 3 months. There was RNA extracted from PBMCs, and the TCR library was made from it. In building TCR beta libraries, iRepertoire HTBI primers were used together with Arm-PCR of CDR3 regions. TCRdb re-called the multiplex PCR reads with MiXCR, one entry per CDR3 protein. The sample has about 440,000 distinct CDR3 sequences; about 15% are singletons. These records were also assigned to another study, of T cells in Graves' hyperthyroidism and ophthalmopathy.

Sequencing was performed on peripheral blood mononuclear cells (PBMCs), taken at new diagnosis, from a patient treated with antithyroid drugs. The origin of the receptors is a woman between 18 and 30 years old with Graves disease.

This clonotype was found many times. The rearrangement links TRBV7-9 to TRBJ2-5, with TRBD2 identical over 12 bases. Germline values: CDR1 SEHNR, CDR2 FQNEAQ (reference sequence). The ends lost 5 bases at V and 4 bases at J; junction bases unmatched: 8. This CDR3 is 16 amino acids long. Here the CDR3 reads CASSVTTSGSPETQYF. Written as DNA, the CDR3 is TGTGCCAGCAGCGTCACGACTAGCGGGAGCCCAGAGACCCAGTACTTC.

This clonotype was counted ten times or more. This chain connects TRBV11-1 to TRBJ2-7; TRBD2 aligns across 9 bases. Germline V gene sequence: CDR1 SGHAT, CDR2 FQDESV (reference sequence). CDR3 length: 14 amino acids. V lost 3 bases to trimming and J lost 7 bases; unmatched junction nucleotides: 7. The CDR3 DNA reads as TGTGCCAGCAGCTTGGTTAGCGGGAGTCAAGAGCAGTACTTC. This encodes CASSLVSGSQEQYF.

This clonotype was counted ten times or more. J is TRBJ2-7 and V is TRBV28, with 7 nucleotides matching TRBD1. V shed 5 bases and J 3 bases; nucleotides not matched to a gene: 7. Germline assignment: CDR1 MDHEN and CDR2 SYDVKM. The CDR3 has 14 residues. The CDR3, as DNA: TGTGCCAGCAGTACGGACAGGAGCCTCTACGAGCAGTACTTC. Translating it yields CASSTDRSLYEQYF. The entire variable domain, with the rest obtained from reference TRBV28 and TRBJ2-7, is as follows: DVKVTQSSRYLVKRTGEKVFLECVQDMDHENMFWYRQDPGLGLRLIYFSYDVKMKEKGDIPEGYSVSREKKERFSLILESASTNQTSMYLCASSTDRSLYEQYFGPGTRLTVT.

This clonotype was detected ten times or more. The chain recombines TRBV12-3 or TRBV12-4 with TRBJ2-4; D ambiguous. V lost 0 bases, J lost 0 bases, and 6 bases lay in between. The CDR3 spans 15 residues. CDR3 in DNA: TGTGCCAGCAGTTTAGCTCAGTTAGCCAAAAACATTCAGTACTTC. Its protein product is CASSLAQLAKNIQYF.

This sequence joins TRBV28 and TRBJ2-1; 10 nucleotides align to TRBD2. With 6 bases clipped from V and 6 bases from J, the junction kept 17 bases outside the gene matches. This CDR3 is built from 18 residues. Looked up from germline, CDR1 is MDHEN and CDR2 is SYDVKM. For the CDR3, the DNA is TGTGCCAGCAGCGCACTCAGCGGGAGGGTAAGGAGCTCCAATGAGCAGTTCTTC. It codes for CASSALSGRVRSSNEQFF.

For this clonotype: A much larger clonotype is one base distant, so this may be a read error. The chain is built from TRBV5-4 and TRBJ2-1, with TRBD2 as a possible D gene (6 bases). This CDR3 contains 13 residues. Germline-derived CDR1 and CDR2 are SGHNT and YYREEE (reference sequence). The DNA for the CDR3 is TGTGCCAGCAGCCGGGGGACGTTCGATGAGCAGCTCTTC. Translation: CASSRGTFDEQLF. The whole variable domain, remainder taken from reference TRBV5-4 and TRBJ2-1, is ETGVTQSPTHLIKTRGQQVTLRCSSQSGHNTVSWYQQALGQGPQFIFQYYREEENGRGNFPPRFSGLQFPNYSSELNVNALELDDSALYLCASSRGTFDEQLFGPGTRLTVL.

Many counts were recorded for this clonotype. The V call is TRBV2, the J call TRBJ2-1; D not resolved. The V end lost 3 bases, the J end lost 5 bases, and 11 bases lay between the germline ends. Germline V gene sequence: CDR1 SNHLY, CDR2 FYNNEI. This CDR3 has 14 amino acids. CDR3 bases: TGTGCCAGCAGTGATTCCCAGAGAGACAATGAGCAGTTCTTC. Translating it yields CASSDSQRDNEQFF.

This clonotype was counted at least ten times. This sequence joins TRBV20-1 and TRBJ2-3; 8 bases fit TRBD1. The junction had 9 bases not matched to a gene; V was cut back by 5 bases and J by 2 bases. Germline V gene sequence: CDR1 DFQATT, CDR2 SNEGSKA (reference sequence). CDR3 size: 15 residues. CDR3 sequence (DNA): TGCAGTGCTTCGGACAGGGCCCATTCCACAGATACGCAGTATTTT. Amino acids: CSASDRAHSTDTQYF.

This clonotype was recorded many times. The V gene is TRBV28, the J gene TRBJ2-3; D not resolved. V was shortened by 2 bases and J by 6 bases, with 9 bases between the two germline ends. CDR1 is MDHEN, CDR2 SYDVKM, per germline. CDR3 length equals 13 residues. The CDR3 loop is CASSLEVPDTQYF. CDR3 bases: TGTGCCAGCAGTTTAGAAGTACCGGATACGCAGTATTTT.

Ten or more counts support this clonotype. The CDR3 here is CASSVGEHGADTQYF. The CDR3 DNA follows: TGTGCCAGCAGCGTAGGAGAGCACGGCGCAGATACGCAGTATTTT. The chain joins TRBV9 to TRBJ2-3; D not certain. The CDR3 runs 15 residues. Germline V gives CDR1 SGDLS, CDR2 YYNGEE. The ends were cut back, 0 bases at V and 4 bases at J, with 12 bases in the middle.

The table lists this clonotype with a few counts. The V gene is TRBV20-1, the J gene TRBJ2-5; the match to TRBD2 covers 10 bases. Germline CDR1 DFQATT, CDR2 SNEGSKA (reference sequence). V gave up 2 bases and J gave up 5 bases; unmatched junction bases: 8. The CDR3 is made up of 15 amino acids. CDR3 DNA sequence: TGCAGTGCTAGAAAAGCGGGAGGGTATCGGGAGACCCAGTACTTC. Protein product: CSARKAGGYRETQYF.

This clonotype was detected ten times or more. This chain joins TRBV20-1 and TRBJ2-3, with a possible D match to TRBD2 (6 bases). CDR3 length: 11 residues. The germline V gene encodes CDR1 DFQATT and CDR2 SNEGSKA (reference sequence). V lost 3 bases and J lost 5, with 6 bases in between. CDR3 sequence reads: CSASGGDTQYF. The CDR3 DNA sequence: TGCAGTGCTAGCGGGGGAGATACGCAGTATTTT.

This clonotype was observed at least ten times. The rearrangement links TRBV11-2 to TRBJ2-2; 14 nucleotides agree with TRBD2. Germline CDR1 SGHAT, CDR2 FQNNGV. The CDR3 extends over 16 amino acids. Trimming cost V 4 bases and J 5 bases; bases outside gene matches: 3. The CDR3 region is CASSSGTSGSTGELFF. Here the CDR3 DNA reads TGTGCCAGCAGCTCGGGGACTAGCGGGAGTACCGGGGAGCTGTTTTTT.

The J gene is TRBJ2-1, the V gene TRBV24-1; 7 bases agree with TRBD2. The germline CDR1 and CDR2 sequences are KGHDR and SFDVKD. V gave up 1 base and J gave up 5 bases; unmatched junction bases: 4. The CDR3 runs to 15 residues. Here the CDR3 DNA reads TGTGCCACCAGTGATTTCCCCGGGACTAACAATGAGCAGTTCTTC. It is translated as CATSDFPGTNNEQFF.

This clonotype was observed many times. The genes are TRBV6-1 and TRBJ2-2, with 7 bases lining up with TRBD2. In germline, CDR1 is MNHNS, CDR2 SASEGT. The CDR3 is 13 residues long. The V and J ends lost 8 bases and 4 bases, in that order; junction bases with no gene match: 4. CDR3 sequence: CASSGLPTGELFF. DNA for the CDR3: TGTGCCAGCTCGGGACTACCCACCGGGGAGCTGTTTTTT.

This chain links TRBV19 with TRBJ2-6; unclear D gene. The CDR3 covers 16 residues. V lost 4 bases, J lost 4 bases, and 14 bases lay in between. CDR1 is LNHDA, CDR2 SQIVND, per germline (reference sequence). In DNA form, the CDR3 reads TGTGCCAGTAGTACCCGGGCCTCGAAGGGGGCCAACGTCCTGACTTTC. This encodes CASSTRASKGANVLTF.

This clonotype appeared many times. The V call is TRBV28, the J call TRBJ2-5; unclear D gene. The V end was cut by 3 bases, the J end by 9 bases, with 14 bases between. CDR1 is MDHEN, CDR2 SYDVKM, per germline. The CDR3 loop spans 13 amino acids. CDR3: CASSFSENWAQYF. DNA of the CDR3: TGTGCCAGCAGTTTCTCGGAAAATTGGGCCCAGTACTTC. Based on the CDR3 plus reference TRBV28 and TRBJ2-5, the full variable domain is DVKVTQSSRYLVKRTGEKVFLECVQDMDHENMFWYRQDPGLGLRLIYFSYDVKMKEKGDIPEGYSVSREKKERFSLILESASTNQTSMYLCASSFSENWAQYFGPGTRLLVL.